One and the same sample provided the 29 T cell receptor beta chains below, sequenced in a study of T cell repertoires in cytomegalovirus infection. TCRdb itself ran the reads through MiXCR, one entry per CDR3 protein. The sample consists of roughly 720,000 distinct CDR3 sequences, less than 40% of them appearing once. Sequencing used PBMCs. These receptors all come from a human donor in good health (CMV status not recorded). Some clones in this sample may be carry-over from other donors' samples.

This clonotype was counted a few times. The chain uses TRBV4-1 and TRBJ1-6; 12 bases match TRBD1. V lost 1 base to trimming and J lost 4 bases; unmatched junction nucleotides: 8. CDR1 is MGHRA and CDR2 is YSYEKL in the germline V gene. The CDR3 is 19 residues long. In nucleotides, the CDR3 is TGCGCCAGCAGCCAAGGGGCCGGGACAGGGGGCGGATATAATTCACCCCTCCACTTT. It encodes CASSQGAGTGGGYNSPLHF.

This clonotype was seen at least ten times. The chain combines TRBV7-2 with TRBJ1-2; TRBD1 might be the D (5 bases). Germline CDR1 is SGHTA and CDR2 is FQGNSA. The CDR3 is 15 amino acids. Trimming took 0 bases from V and 4 from J, leaving 12 bases between them. Here the CDR3 DNA reads TGTGCCAGCAGCTTAGCTCAGGGATTTGCCTATGGCTACACCTTC. This gives the protein CASSLAQGFAYGYTF.

With regard to this clonotype: This CDR3 is missing its conserved last phenylalanine or tryptophan, likely due to a read error. V is TRBV7-8 and J is TRBJ1-2; D is perhaps TRBD1 (5 bases). This CDR3 spans 14 amino acids. The V end was cut by 5 bases, the J end by 5 bases, with 15 bases between. Germline V gene lookup returns CDR1 SGHVS and CDR2 FQNEAQ. The CDR3 is CASSNRARGYGYTL. In DNA form, the CDR3 reads TGTGCCAGCAGCAACAGAGCCCGGGGGTATGGCTACACCTTA.

V and J are TRBV5-1 and TRBJ2-2; 9 bases agree with TRBD1. J was trimmed by 1 base and V by 1 base; bases with no gene match: 2. Germline-derived CDR1 and CDR2 are SGHRS and YFSETQ. The CDR3 contains 16 residues. The CDR3 DNA follows: TGCGCCAGCAGCTTGAAGGGACAGGGGAACACCGGGGAGCTGTTTTTT. As protein: CASSLKGQGNTGELFF.

V is TRBV29-1 and J is TRBJ1-2, with D perhaps matching TRBD1 (5 bases). V was cut by 2 bases and J by 4 bases, with 11 bases left in between. CDR3 length: 13 residues. The V gene's germline CDR1 is SQVTM and CDR2 ANQGSEA. CDR3 nucleotides: TGCAGCGTTGAAACAGGACACTCCTATGGCTACACCTTC. This translates into CSVETGHSYGYTF.

This clonotype has a single count. A read error may account for a junction end that differs from germline. The genes are TRBV28 and TRBJ1-4; TRBD1 matches 7 bases. CDR3 length: 15 residues. Germline V lookup: CDR1 MDHEN, CDR2 SYDVKM. The CDR3 nucleotides read TGTGACAGCAAAGAGGGGGCGTTAACTAATGAAAAACTGTTTTTT. It encodes CDSKEGALTNEKLFF. The entire variable domain, with the rest obtained from reference TRBV28 and TRBJ1-4, is as follows: DVKVTQSSRYLVKRTGEKVFLECVQDMDHENMFWYRQDPGLGLRLIYFSYDVKMKEKGDIPEGYSVSREKKERFSLILESASTNQTSMYLCDSKEGALTNEKLFFGSGTQLSVL.

The chain employs TRBV6-1 and TRBJ2-7, with D uncertain. CDR1 is MNHNS and CDR2 is SASEGT in the germline V gene. V was shortened by 0 bases and J by 0 bases, with 9 bases between the two germline ends. The CDR3 is 15 residues long. The chain's CDR3 is CASSEAITASYEQYF. CDR3 in DNA: TGTGCCAGCAGTGAAGCGATCACAGCCTCCTACGAGCAGTACTTC.

The V and J genes are TRBV7-3 and TRBJ1-4, with D unresolved. Germline assignment: CDR1 SGHTA and CDR2 FQGTGA. With 0 bases removed from V and 4 bases from J, the gap between germline ends came to 6 bases. The CDR3 length is 14 residues. DNA of the CDR3: TGTGCCAGCAGCTTAACGGACGGTAATGAAAAACTGTTTTTT. Translating it yields CASSLTDGNEKLFF.

A remark on this clonotype: This may stem from a read error, because a much larger clone lies one nucleotide away. In nucleotides, the CDR3 is TGTGTCAGCAGCTCCAGCTCCTCAGGCCAAGAGACCCAGTACTTC. Translated: CVSSSSSSGQETQYF. The chain carries TRBV7-2 and TRBJ2-5; no clear D. CDR3 length equals 15 residues. The germline gives CDR1 SGHTA, CDR2 FQGNSA.

The gene calls are TRBV6-1 and TRBJ2-7, with 9 bases lining up with TRBD1. Germline assignment: CDR1 MNHNS and CDR2 SASEGT. The V and J ends lost 5 bases and 4 bases, in that order; junction bases with no gene match: 12. The CDR3 runs to 16 residues. Here the CDR3 DNA reads TGTGCCAGCAGTTACCTCCCGGGACAGGGTCGTTACGAGCAGTACTTC. Its translation: CASSYLPGQGRYEQYF.

This clonotype was seen a handful of times. The V gene is TRBV12-3 or TRBV12-4, the J gene TRBJ2-7; 10 bases match TRBD1. Trimming took 4 bases from V and 6 from J; bases not matched to a gene: 6. The CDR3 covers 14 residues. The CDR3 DNA follows: TGTGCCAGCAGTTCGACCGGGACAGGGGTCGAGCAGTACTTC. Its protein is CASSSTGTGVEQYF.

This sequence joins TRBV27 and TRBJ2-7; D remains ambiguous. This CDR3 is 15 amino acids long. Trimming took off 3 bases at V and 3 bases at J, with 15 bases between the two ends. Germline V gene sequence: CDR1 MNHEY, CDR2 SMNVEV (reference sequence). The CDR3 spells CASSFKTPAYYEQYF. The CDR3 DNA reads TGTGCCAGCAGTTTTAAGACACCTGCTTACTACGAGCAGTACTTC.

V gene TRBV6-5 combines with J gene TRBJ2-1; maybe TRBD1 (5 bases). The CDR3 contains 15 residues. Germline V CDR1 and CDR2: MNHEY, SVGAGI. V gave up 0 bases and J gave up 7 bases, with 13 bases separating them. CDR3 in DNA: TGTGCCAGCAGTTACTCGGGCATTCAGGGAAATGAGCAGTTCTTC. Encoded protein: CASSYSGIQGNEQFF.

This clonotype was observed at least ten times. This chain uses TRBV28 with TRBJ2-1, with TRBD1 matching over 7 bases. V lost 3 bases, J lost 4 bases, and 9 bases stayed unmatched. Germline V gene sequence: CDR1 MDHEN, CDR2 SYDVKM. CDR3 length equals 16 residues. DNA of the CDR3: TGTGCCAGCAGTTTGAATCAGGGACAGCCATACAATGAGCAGTTCTTC. Its protein product is CASSLNQGQPYNEQFF. The whole variable domain, filled in from reference TRBV28 and TRBJ2-1, reads DVKVTQSSRYLVKRTGEKVFLECVQDMDHENMFWYRQDPGLGLRLIYFSYDVKMKEKGDIPEGYSVSREKKERFSLILESASTNQTSMYLCASSLNQGQPYNEQFFGPGTRLTVL.

This clonotype showed up just a few times. The V call is TRBV27, the J call TRBJ1-4, with 9 bases aligning to TRBD1. Germline assignment: CDR1 MNHEY and CDR2 SMNVEV (reference sequence). The CDR3 runs to 14 residues. After removal of 7 bases from V and 6 bases from J, the junction contained 6 bases not matched to a gene. This CDR3 reads CASNYRGPDEKLFF. In DNA form, the CDR3 reads TGTGCCAGCAATTACAGGGGGCCGGATGAAAAACTGTTTTTT.

The chain carries TRBV28 and TRBJ2-7, with D maybe TRBD2 (6 bases). The CDR3 contains 13 residues. With 5 bases removed from V and 5 bases from J, the gap between germline ends came to 13 bases. Germline values: CDR1 MDHEN, CDR2 SYDVKM. CDR3 nucleotide sequence: TGTGCCAGCAGTCAGACGACTAGGGACGAGCAGTACTTC. Translating gives CASSQTTRDEQYF. The complete variable domain, with remaining parts taken from reference TRBV28 and TRBJ2-7, reads DVKVTQSSRYLVKRTGEKVFLECVQDMDHENMFWYRQDPGLGLRLIYFSYDVKMKEKGDIPEGYSVSREKKERFSLILESASTNQTSMYLCASSQTTRDEQYFGPGTRLTVT.

The CDR3 region is CASSSTTGTMNTGELFF. The DNA for the CDR3 is TGTGCCAGCAGTTCGACCACCGGGACAATGAACACCGGGGAGCTGTTTTTT. V is TRBV12-3 or TRBV12-4 and J is TRBJ2-2, with D tentatively TRBD1 (6 bases). The CDR3 is made up of 17 amino acids. Trimming took 4 bases from V and 1 from J, leaving 16 bases between them.

This chain connects TRBV5-4 to TRBJ2-3, with 7 bases aligning to TRBD1. CDR3 length: 17 residues. CDR1 is SGHNT, CDR2 YYREEE, per germline (reference sequence). Trimming removed 4 bases from V and 2 bases from J; junction bases left unmatched: 13. DNA for the CDR3: TGTGCCAGCAGCCTCCCGACAGGGAGAGCGTTCACAGATACGCAGTATTTT. It specifies CASSLPTGRAFTDTQYF.

The chain is built from TRBV9 and TRBJ2-3; D is ambiguous. CDR3 size: 16 residues. Germline CDR1 and CDR2: SGDLS and YYNGEE. The V end lost 4 bases, the J end lost 1 base, and 16 bases lay between the germline ends. Here the CDR3 reads CASSPYNRPGTDTQYF. The DNA for the CDR3 is TGTGCCAGCAGCCCATACAATCGCCCAGGCACAGATACGCAGTATTTT.

V gene TRBV6-8 combines with J gene TRBJ1-4; D is unclear. Trimming took 6 bases from V and 7 from J, leaving 9 bases between them. The CDR3 extends over 12 amino acids. Germline values: CDR1 MNHGY, CDR2 SAAAGT. The CDR3 nucleotides are TGTGCCAGCAGGACGGGGAGTGAAAAACTGTTTTTT. Protein: CASRTGSEKLFF.

V gene TRBV6-1 combines with J gene TRBJ2-3; 8 bases agree with TRBD1. After removal of 6 bases from V and 6 bases from J, the junction contained 8 bases not matched to a gene. The length of the CDR3 is 14 residues. CDR1 and CDR2 (germline): MNHNS, SASEGT. CDR3 in DNA: TGTGCCAGCAGGGGAGACAGGGGATTGGATACGCAGTATTTT. It is translated as CASRGDRGLDTQYF.

This sequence joins TRBV12-3 or TRBV12-4 and TRBJ1-1; perhaps TRBD1 as D (5 bases). CDR3 length equals 14 residues. V dropped 8 bases and J dropped 5 bases, with 18 bases sitting between them. CDR3 sequence: CASRTWGGRTEAFF. The CDR3 bases are TGTGCCAGCCGAACCTGGGGGGGAAGGACTGAAGCTTTCTTT.

The chain carries TRBV7-4 and TRBJ2-3; D is unresolved. The CDR3 covers 12 residues. CDR1 is SGHVT and CDR2 is SQSDAQ in the germline V gene. The ends were cut back, 4 bases at V and 6 bases at J, with 8 bases in the middle. The DNA of the CDR3 is TGTGCCAGCAGCTCTATACGGGATACGCAGTATTTT. Protein product: CASSSIRDTQYF.

The rearrangement joins TRBV12-3 or TRBV12-4 to TRBJ1-5; D is ambiguous. V gave up 1 base and J gave up 4 bases, with 17 bases separating them. The CDR3 length is 17 residues. The CDR3: CASSLEWETRRNQPQHF. The CDR3 DNA is TGTGCCAGCAGTTTAGAGTGGGAAACCAGGCGGAATCAGCCCCAGCATTTT.

This clonotype was seen more than once but under ten times. The chain is built from TRBV4-1 and TRBJ1-5; 7 bases match TRBD1. The CDR3 has 15 amino acids. J gave up 0 bases and V 10 bases, and 9 bases lay outside the gene matches. CDR1 is MGHRA and CDR2 is YSYEKL in the germline V gene. The CDR3 is CATSPTGFSNQPQHF. For the CDR3, the DNA is TGCGCCACCTCCCCGACAGGGTTTAGCAATCAGCCCCAGCATTTT.

In the case of this clonotype: This could be a read error, since a much larger clone is one nucleotide away. This chain links TRBV28 with TRBJ1-5; 8 bases match TRBD1. Germline CDR1 reads MDHEN; CDR2 reads SYDVKM. The ends lost 3 bases at V and 2 bases at J; junction bases unmatched: 9. The CDR3 contains 17 residues. CDR3 nucleotides: TGTGCCAGCAGTTTTCGCCCAGTACAGGGGGGCAATCAGCCCCAGCATTTT. Translation: CASSFRPVQGGNQPQHF.

V and J are TRBV3-1 and TRBJ1-2, with D hard to call. The CDR3 is made up of 17 amino acids. CDR1 and CDR2 (germline): LGHDT, YNNKEL (reference sequence). V was cut by 0 bases and J by 4 bases, with 18 bases left in between. DNA for the CDR3: TGTGCCAGCAGCCAAGATGCCAGTCAATCGTGGTTCTATGGCTACACCTTC. Protein sequence: CASSQDASQSWFYGYTF.

The rearrangement links TRBV7-9 to TRBJ1-2; D gene ambiguous. The CDR3 loop spans 13 amino acids. CDR1 and CDR2 from the germline V gene are SEHNR and FQNEAQ (reference sequence). The V and J ends lost 1 base and 8 bases respectively, with 11 bases between them. This CDR3 is CASSLDPYEGYTF. In DNA form, the CDR3 reads TGTGCCAGCAGCTTAGATCCGTACGAGGGCTACACCTTC. The full variable domain, its missing parts supplied by reference TRBV7-9 and TRBJ1-2, is DTGVSQNPRHKITKRGQNVTFRCDPISEHNRLYWYRQTLGQGPEFLTYFQNEAQLEKSRLLSDRFSAERPKGSFSTLEIQRTEQGDSAMYLCASSLDPYEGYTFGSGTRLTVV.

Ten or more counts support this clonotype. The chain couples TRBV7-6 to TRBJ1-4; D perhaps matches TRBD1 (6 bases). V was clipped by 1 base and J by 7 bases, with 16 bases between them. Germline lookup yields CDR1 SGHVS and CDR2 FNYEAQ. The CDR3 runs to 16 residues. The CDR3 nucleotides are TGTGCCAGCAGCTTAGGACTGGTCAGGGGTGGTGAAAAACTGTTTTTT. Translation: CASSLGLVRGGEKLFF.